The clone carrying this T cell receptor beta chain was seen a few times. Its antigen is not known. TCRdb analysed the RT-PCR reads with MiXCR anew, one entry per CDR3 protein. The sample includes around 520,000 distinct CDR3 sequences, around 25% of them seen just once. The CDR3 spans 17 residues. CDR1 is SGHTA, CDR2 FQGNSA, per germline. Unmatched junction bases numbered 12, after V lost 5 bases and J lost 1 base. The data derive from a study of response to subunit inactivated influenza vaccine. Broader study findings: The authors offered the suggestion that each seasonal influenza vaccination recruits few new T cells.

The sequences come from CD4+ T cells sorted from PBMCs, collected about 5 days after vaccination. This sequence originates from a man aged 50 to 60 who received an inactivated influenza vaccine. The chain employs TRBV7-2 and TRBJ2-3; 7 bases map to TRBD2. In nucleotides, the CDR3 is TGTGCCAGCAGCGTCGCTGCGGGAGCCTCTGGCACAGATACGCAGTATTTT. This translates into CASSVAAGASGTDTQYF.